A single sample gave rise to the 30 T cell receptor beta chains below, sequenced in a study of a mutant IDH1 vaccine in newly diagnosed glioma (dated by TCRdb to the early 2020s). Taken with the paper, the label for time point translates to: week 47, end of study. Every vaccine dose consisted of 300 ug of a 20-mer mutant IDH1 peptide in Montanide, administered subcutaneously together with topical imiquimod. Library generation was performed with the immunoSEQ multiplex PCR assay. TCRdb took this table from immuneACCESS and kept in-frame rearrangements with V and J called. Such tables lack part of the clones; where checked against another copy, unresolved V genes explain under half of the gap, and the rest is unexplained. The sample records more than 35,000 clones, 75% of which are singletons. The ten largest account for roughly 10% of the sample. These receptors lack a known antigen. The sample consisted of PBMCs, taken from a glioma patient whose treatment included an IDH1 peptide vaccine. These receptor sequences come from a man aged 35-49 years with glioma.

The J gene is TRBJ1-5, the V gene TRBV28; 7 bases fit TRBD1. CDR3 length: 15 residues. Germline lookup yields CDR1 MDHEN and CDR2 SYDVKM. Trimming at V came to 5 bases and at J to 2 bases, leaving 6 bases not matched to a gene. In nucleotides, the CDR3 is TGTGCCAGCAGTGCCACAGGGGCGCGCAATCAGCCCCAGCATTTT. It specifies CASSATGARNQPQHF.

The chain carries TRBV27 and TRBJ2-6; D is uncertain. CDR3 length: 16 amino acids. Germline V gives CDR1 MNHEY, CDR2 SMNVEV (reference sequence). Trimming left V 7 bases short and J 3 bases short, with 16 bases between. CDR3: CASTSPFQGGANVLTF. The CDR3 region has the DNA TGTGCCAGCACCTCCCCGTTTCAAGGTGGGGCCAACGTCCTGACTTTC. The variable domain in full, with the rest retrieved from reference TRBV27 and TRBJ2-6, is EAQVTQNPRYLITVTGKKLTVTCSQNMNHEYMSWYRQDPGLGLRQIYYSMNVEVTDKGDVPEGYKVSRKEKRNFPLILESPSPNQTSLYFCASTSPFQGGANVLTFGAGSRLTVL.

The chain links TRBV6-1 to TRBJ2-3; the D gene is possibly TRBD1 (6 bases). CDR1 is MNHNS and CDR2 is SASEGT in the germline V gene. The V and J ends lost 2 bases and 3 bases respectively, with 12 bases between them. The CDR3 contains 15 residues. This CDR3 is CASSEMRTATDTQYF. The CDR3 DNA reads TGTGCCAGCAGTGAAATGAGGACAGCAACAGATACGCAGTATTTT.

This chain links TRBV7-2 with TRBJ2-3, with D perhaps TRBD1 or TRBD2 (5 bases each). The germline V gene encodes CDR1 SGHTA and CDR2 FQGNSA. The CDR3 runs 15 residues. Trimming stripped 1 base from V and 4 bases from J, with 12 bases between. This chain's CDR3 is CASSLGGRPPDTQYF. In DNA, the CDR3 is TGTGCCAGCAGCTTAGGGGGACGGCCCCCAGATACGCAGTATTTT.

The chain uses TRBV2 and TRBJ2-3; 9 bases line up with TRBD2. CDR3 length: 14 amino acids. With 10 bases clipped from V and 0 bases from J, the junction kept 5 bases outside the gene matches. Germline CDR1 is SNHLY and CDR2 is FYNNEI. This chain's CDR3 is CATRTSESTDTQYF. For the CDR3, the DNA is TGTGCCACCAGGACTAGCGAGAGCACAGATACGCAGTATTTT.

This clone was seen only once. The chain joins TRBV19 to TRBJ2-2; D call uncertain. The CDR3 is 17 amino acids. The germline V gene has CDR1 LNHDA and CDR2 SQIVND (reference sequence). V lost 5 bases, J lost 0 bases, and 16 bases lay in between. The CDR3 loop is CASSLRPIIANTGELFF. The CDR3 DNA reads TGTGCCAGTAGTCTGCGCCCCATAATAGCGAACACCGGGGAGCTGTTTTTT.

CDR3 coding DNA: TGTGCCAGCAGCTTTTTGCCGAATCAGCCCCAGCATTTT. Translation: CASSFLPNQPQHF. The chain recombines TRBV11-1 with TRBJ1-5; D gene uncertain. Trimming took 3 bases from V and 4 from J, leaving 7 bases between them. This CDR3 has 13 amino acids. Germline assignment: CDR1 SGHAT and CDR2 FQDESV (reference sequence).

The chain couples TRBV7-2 to TRBJ2-5, with 8 bases lining up with TRBD2. Germline V gene data show CDR1 as SGHTA and CDR2 as FQGNSA. The CDR3 is made up of 15 amino acids. V lost 3 bases, J lost 4 bases, and 7 bases stayed unmatched. CDR3 protein: CASSLAGGGRETQYF. In DNA, the CDR3 is TGTGCCAGCAGCTTGGCGGGAGGAGGGAGAGAGACCCAGTACTTC.

J is TRBJ2-3 and V is TRBV11-2; D unresolved. CDR1 and CDR2 (germline): SGHAT, FQNNGV. This CDR3 contains 13 residues. The V end lost 2 bases, the J end lost 6 bases, and 9 bases lay between the germline ends. The CDR3 spells CASSLNVRDTQYF. The CDR3 nucleotides read TGTGCCAGCAGCTTAAATGTCCGGGATACGCAGTATTTT.

On this clone itself: The limits of the CDR3 on the DNA are not certain, so only TCRdb's listed CDR3 is given. V gene TRBV12-5 combines with J gene TRBJ1-2. 14 amino acids form the CDR3, both terminal residues included. Germline V gene sequence: CDR1 LGHNT, CDR2 FRNRAP. The CDR3: CASGLGTGQSGYTF.

This chain uses TRBV29-1 with TRBJ1-2; 7 bases match TRBD1. The V gene end was trimmed by 4 bases and the J gene end by 6 bases; junction bases not matched to a gene: 14. The CDR3 has 15 amino acids. Germline V gives CDR1 SQVTM, CDR2 ANQGSEA. The CDR3 region has the DNA TGCAGCGTTGGACCCCGGGACAGTATTATGGATGGCTACACCTTC. This sequence encodes CSVGPRDSIMDGYTF.

Notes on this clone: This may arise from a read error, as a much more abundant clone is one base away. V usage is TRBV7-6 and J usage is TRBJ1-1; D might be TRBD1 (5 bases). Trimming took off 4 bases at V and 4 bases at J, with 13 bases between the two ends. The CDR3 runs to 14 residues. Germline CDR1 SGHVS, CDR2 FNYEAQ. This CDR3 is CASSWGGEGTEAFF. Here the CDR3 DNA reads TGTGCCAGCAGCTGGGGAGGGGAGGGCACTGAAGCTTTCTTT.

This clone was seen a handful of times. The chain joins TRBV2 to TRBJ1-2; 10 nucleotides line up with TRBD1. Germline-derived CDR1 and CDR2 are SNHLY and FYNNEI. The CDR3 runs to 15 residues. The ends lost 7 bases at V and 7 bases at J; junction bases unmatched: 12. The CDR3 here is CASNTLRDRGAGYTF. The CDR3 nucleotides are TGTGCCAGCAATACCCTCCGGGACAGGGGTGCTGGCTACACCTTC.

This clone showed up just once. V is TRBV4-2 and J is TRBJ2-7; D possibly uses TRBD1 or TRBD2 (6 bases each). The V end lost 3 bases, the J end lost 7 bases, and 28 bases lay between the germline ends. The germline V gene encodes CDR1 LGHNA and CDR2 YNFKEQ. The CDR3 extends over 18 amino acids. Written as DNA, the CDR3 is TGTGCCAGCAGCCAGGACCGCCGGTCGGGGGCGTACGCGGGGGAGCAGTACTTC. Protein product: CASSQDRRSGAYAGEQYF.

This sequence joins TRBV19 and TRBJ2-2; D is perhaps TRBD1 (6 bases). The CDR3 runs 16 residues. Germline V CDR1 and CDR2: LNHDA, SQIVND (reference sequence). The ends were cut back, 6 bases at V and 3 bases at J, with 17 bases in the middle. The CDR3 loop is CASSPTGTIDTGELFF. In DNA form, the CDR3 reads TGTGCCAGTAGCCCGACCGGGACAATCGACACCGGGGAGCTGTTTTTT.

The J gene is TRBJ2-7, the V gene TRBV6-1; D is unresolved. V was cut by 8 bases and J by 3 bases, with 14 bases left in between. This CDR3 is built from 13 residues. Germline CDR1 MNHNS, CDR2 SASEGT. Here the CDR3 reads CASSTRAGYEQYV. DNA for the CDR3: TGTGCCAGCTCAACTCGGGCCGGCTACGAGCAGTACGTC.

This chain links TRBV5-6 with TRBJ2-7; unclear D gene. Trimming removed 0 bases at V and 2 bases at J, with 9 bases between. The CDR3 totals 14 residues. Germline V gives CDR1 SGHDT, CDR2 YYEEEE. CDR3 protein: CASSLGPVAYEQYF. The CDR3 DNA reads TGTGCCAGCAGCTTGGGCCCGGTGGCCTACGAGCAGTACTTC.

V and J are TRBV6-6 and TRBJ2-2; D is undetermined. This CDR3 contains 16 residues. Germline-derived CDR1 and CDR2 are MNHNY and SVGAGI (reference sequence). The V and J ends lost 6 bases and 2 bases respectively, with 16 bases between them. The CDR3 sequence: CASSHSGGYNTGELFF. The CDR3 DNA sequence: TGTGCCAGCAGCCACTCGGGCGGATACAACACCGGGGAGCTGTTTTTT.

V and J are TRBV28 and TRBJ1-1, with 7 bases lining up with TRBD1. Germline loops: CDR1 MDHEN, CDR2 SYDVKM. The V and J ends lost 5 bases and 1 base, in that order; junction bases with no gene match: 7. This CDR3 has 15 amino acids. The CDR3 here is CASSPPGTANTEAFF. DNA of the CDR3: TGTGCCAGCAGTCCACCCGGGACAGCGAACACTGAAGCTTTCTTT.

V gene TRBV11-3 combines with J gene TRBJ2-1; D is unclear. This CDR3 comprises 12 residues. Trimming took off 5 bases at V and 9 bases at J, with 11 bases between the two ends. Germline CDR1 is SGHNT and CDR2 is YENEEA. CDR3 region: CASSPRYGEQFF. The CDR3 DNA follows: TGTGCCAGCAGCCCTAGGTATGGTGAGCAGTTCTTC.

The chain employs TRBV25-1 and TRBJ2-1; D perhaps matches TRBD2 (5 bases). The germline gives CDR1 MGHDK, CDR2 SYGVNS. The CDR3 has 16 amino acids. Trimming took off 4 bases at V and 2 bases at J, with 15 bases between the two ends. The CDR3 spells CASSATRERTYNEQFF. CDR3 nucleotides: TGTGCCAGCAGTGCAACTCGGGAAAGGACCTACAATGAGCAGTTCTTC.

This clone appeared a few times. The CDR3 region is CASSPLARSGNTIYF. CDR3 DNA sequence: TGTGCCAGTAGTCCCCTCGCGAGATCTGGAAACACCATATATTTT. The chain combines TRBV19 with TRBJ1-3; D ambiguous. The germline V gene encodes CDR1 LNHDA and CDR2 SQIVND (reference sequence). The CDR3 extends over 15 amino acids. Trimming removed 5 bases from V and 1 base from J, with 12 bases in between.

The rearrangement joins TRBV11-2 to TRBJ1-1; no firm D call. The length of the CDR3 is 13 residues. Per the germline V gene, CDR1 is SGHAT and CDR2 is FQNNGV. Trimming pared 2 bases from V and 1 base from J, leaving 5 bases between. The DNA of the CDR3 is TGTGCCAGCAGCTTAACAAGGAACACTGAAGCTTTCTTT. Residues: CASSLTRNTEAFF.

The rearrangement uses TRBV15 and TRBJ2-3; 7 bases align to TRBD1. J lost 0 bases, V lost 5 bases, and 5 bases had no gene match. The length of the CDR3 is 15 residues. Germline CDR1 is LNHNV and CDR2 is YYDKDF (reference sequence). CDR3 DNA: TGTGCCACCAGCTCCCAGGGGGAAAGCACAGATACGCAGTATTTT. This gives the protein CATSSQGESTDTQYF.

The chain is built from TRBV11-2 and TRBJ2-3, with D hard to call. Germline values: CDR1 SGHAT, CDR2 FQNNGV. This CDR3 has 13 residues. The V end lost 1 base, the J end lost 6 bases, and 8 bases lay between the germline ends. This chain's CDR3 is CASSLAPPDTQYF. The CDR3, as DNA: TGTGCCAGCAGCTTAGCCCCACCGGATACGCAGTATTTT.

The V call is TRBV4-1, the J call TRBJ2-6; D might be TRBD2 (6 bases). The V gene's germline CDR1 is MGHRA and CDR2 YSYEKL. Trimming removed 0 bases from V and 3 bases from J, with 12 bases in between. This CDR3 is 17 amino acids long. Here the CDR3 reads CASSQDRGAGGANVLTF. Written as DNA, the CDR3 is TGCGCCAGCAGCCAAGATCGCGGGGCAGGTGGGGCCAACGTCCTGACTTTC.

The chain joins TRBV15 to TRBJ2-1, with 11 bases fitting TRBD2. Germline V gene sequence: CDR1 LNHNV, CDR2 YYDKDF (reference sequence). This CDR3 comprises 17 residues. V trimming: 4 bases; J trimming: 7 bases; junction bases outside the gene matches: 12. CDR3 residues: CATSNPASGRFRNEQFF. CDR3 DNA: TGTGCCACCAGCAACCCGGCTAGCGGGAGGTTCAGGAATGAGCAGTTCTTC.

The chain combines TRBV5-4 with TRBJ1-1; 8 bases line up with TRBD1. Germline CDR1 is SGHNT and CDR2 is YYREEE (reference sequence). This CDR3 is built from 16 residues. Unmatched junction bases numbered 9, after V lost 0 bases and J lost 5 bases. CDR3 DNA: TGTGCCAGCAGCTTGGATACTCGCAGGACAGGGACTGAAGCTTTCTTT. Its protein product is CASSLDTRRTGTEAFF.

This clone showed up just a few times. The chain combines TRBV30 with TRBJ1-3; 9 bases agree with TRBD1. Per the germline V gene, CDR1 is GTSNPN and CDR2 is SVGIG (reference sequence). Trimming removed 2 bases from V and 4 bases from J; junction bases left unmatched: 6. This CDR3 is 15 amino acids long. This CDR3 reads CAWSLQGASGNTIYF. CDR3 nucleotide sequence: TGTGCCTGGAGTTTACAGGGGGCATCGGGAAACACCATATATTTT.

This sequence joins TRBV18 and TRBJ2-2, with D maybe TRBD2 (6 bases). The CDR3 sequence is 16 residues long. Trimming took 2 bases from V and 6 from J, leaving 16 bases between them. From germline, CDR1 is KGHSH and CDR2 LQKENI. The CDR3 here is CASSPAGTGGSGELFF. CDR3 nucleotide sequence: TGTGCCAGCTCACCAGCGGGAACTGGGGGTTCCGGGGAGCTGTTTTTT.